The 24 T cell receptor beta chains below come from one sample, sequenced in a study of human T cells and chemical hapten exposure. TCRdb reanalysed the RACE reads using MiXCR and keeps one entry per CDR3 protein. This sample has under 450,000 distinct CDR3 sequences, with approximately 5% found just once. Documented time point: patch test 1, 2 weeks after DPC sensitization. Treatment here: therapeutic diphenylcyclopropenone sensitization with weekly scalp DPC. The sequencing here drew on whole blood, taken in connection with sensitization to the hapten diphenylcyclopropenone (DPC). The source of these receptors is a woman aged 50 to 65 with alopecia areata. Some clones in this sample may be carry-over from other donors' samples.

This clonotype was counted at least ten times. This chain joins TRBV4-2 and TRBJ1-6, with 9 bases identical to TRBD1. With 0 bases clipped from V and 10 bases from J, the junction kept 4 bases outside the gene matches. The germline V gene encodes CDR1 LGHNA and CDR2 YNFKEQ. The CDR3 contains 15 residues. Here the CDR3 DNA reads TGTGCCAGCAGCCAAGACTGGACAGGGGTCTCACCCCTCCACTTT. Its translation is CASSQDWTGVSPLHF.

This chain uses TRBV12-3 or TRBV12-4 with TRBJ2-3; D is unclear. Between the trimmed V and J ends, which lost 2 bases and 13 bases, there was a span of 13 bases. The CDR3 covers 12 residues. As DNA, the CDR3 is TGTGCCAGCAGTTTACTGGGAAGTGGGAAGTATTTT. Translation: CASSLLGSGKYF.

The CDR3: CASGQGAESPLHF. The CDR3, as DNA: TGTGCCAGCGGACAGGGGGCTGAGTCACCCCTCCACTTT. The chain carries TRBV19 and TRBJ1-6, with 11 bases identical to TRBD1. The J segment lost 10 bases and the V segment lost 9 bases, leaving 5 bases of the junction unmatched. The CDR3 runs 13 residues. Germline CDR1 is LNHDA and CDR2 is SQIVND (reference sequence).

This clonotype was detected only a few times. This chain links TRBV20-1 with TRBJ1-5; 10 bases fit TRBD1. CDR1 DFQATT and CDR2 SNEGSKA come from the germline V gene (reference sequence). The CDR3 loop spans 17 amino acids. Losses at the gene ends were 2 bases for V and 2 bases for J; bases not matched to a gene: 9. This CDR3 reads CSARQTTGGFGNQPQHF. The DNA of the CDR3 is TGCAGTGCTAGACAGACGACAGGGGGCTTTGGCAATCAGCCCCAGCATTTT.

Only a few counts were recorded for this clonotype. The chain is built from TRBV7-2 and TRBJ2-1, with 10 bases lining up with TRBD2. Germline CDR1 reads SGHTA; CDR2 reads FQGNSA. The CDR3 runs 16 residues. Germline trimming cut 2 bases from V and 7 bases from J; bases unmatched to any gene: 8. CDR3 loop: CASSLRPSGGGNEQFF. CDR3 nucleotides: TGTGCCAGCAGCTTACGGCCCAGCGGGGGGGGGAATGAGCAGTTCTTC.

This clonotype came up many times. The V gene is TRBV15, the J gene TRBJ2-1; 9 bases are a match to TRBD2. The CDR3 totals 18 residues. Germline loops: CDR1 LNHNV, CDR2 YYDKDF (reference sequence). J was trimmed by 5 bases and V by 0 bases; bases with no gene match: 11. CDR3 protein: CATSRDGPLVAGDNEQFF. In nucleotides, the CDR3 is TGTGCCACCAGCAGAGATGGGCCTTTGGTAGCGGGGGACAATGAGCAGTTCTTC.

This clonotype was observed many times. The CDR3 nucleotides are TGTGCCAGCAGTAAGGGACAGGGCGGTAATGAAAAACTGTTTTTT. This encodes CASSKGQGGNEKLFF. The rearrangement uses TRBV28 and TRBJ1-4, with 9 nucleotides matching TRBD1. The CDR3 consists of 15 residues. CDR1 is MDHEN and CDR2 is SYDVKM in the germline V gene. V lost 5 bases, J lost 4 bases, and 5 bases stayed unmatched.

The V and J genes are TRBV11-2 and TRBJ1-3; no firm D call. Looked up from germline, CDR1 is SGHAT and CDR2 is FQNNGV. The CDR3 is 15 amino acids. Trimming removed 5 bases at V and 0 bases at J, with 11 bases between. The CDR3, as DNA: TGTGCCAGCAGCCCAAGGGTCAGCTCTGGAAACACCATATATTTT. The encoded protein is CASSPRVSSGNTIYF.

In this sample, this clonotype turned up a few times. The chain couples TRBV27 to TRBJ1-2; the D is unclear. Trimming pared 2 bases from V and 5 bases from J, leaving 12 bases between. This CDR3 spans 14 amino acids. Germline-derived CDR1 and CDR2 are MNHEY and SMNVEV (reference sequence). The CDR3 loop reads CASSLSPVEYGYTF. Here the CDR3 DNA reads TGTGCCAGCAGTTTAAGCCCGGTAGAGTATGGCTACACCTTC.

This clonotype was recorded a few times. CDR3 protein: CASSPGTSGTKSYNEQFF. CDR3 sequence (DNA): TGTGCCAGCAGCCCCGGGACTAGCGGGACCAAATCCTACAATGAGCAGTTCTTC. This chain uses TRBV6-2 or TRBV6-3 with TRBJ2-1, with 13 bases identical to TRBD2. Germline V gene lookup returns CDR1 MNHEY and CDR2 SVGEGT. The CDR3 consists of 18 residues. Unmatched junction bases numbered 9, after V lost 6 bases and J lost 1 base.

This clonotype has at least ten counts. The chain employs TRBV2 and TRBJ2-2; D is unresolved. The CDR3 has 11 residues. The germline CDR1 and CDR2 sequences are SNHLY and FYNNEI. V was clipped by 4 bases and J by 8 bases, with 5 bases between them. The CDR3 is CASSVTGELFF. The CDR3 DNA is TGTGCCAGCAGTGTGACGGGGGAGCTGTTTTTT.

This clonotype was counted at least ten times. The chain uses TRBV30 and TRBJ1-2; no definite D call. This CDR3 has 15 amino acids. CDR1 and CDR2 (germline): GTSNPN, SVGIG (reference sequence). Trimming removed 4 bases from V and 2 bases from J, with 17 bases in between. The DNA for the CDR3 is TGTGCCTGGACACAGTGGGGATCCCTCAACTATGGCTACACCTTC. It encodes CAWTQWGSLNYGYTF.

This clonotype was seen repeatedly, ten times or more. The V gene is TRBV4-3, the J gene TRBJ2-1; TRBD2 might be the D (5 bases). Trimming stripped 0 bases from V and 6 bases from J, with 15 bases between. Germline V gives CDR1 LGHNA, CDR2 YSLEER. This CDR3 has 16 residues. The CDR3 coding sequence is TGCGCCAGCAGCCAAGATAGGAGACTATTATTCAATGAGCAGTTCTTC. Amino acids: CASSQDRRLLFNEQFF.

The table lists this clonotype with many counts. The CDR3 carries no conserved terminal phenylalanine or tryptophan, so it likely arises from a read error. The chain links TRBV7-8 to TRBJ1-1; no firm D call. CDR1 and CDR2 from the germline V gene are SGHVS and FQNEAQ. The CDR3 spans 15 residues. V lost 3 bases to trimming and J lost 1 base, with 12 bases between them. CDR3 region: CASSFQPTRNTEAFL. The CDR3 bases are TGTGCCAGCAGCTTCCAACCTACGAGGAACACTGAAGCTTTCCTT.

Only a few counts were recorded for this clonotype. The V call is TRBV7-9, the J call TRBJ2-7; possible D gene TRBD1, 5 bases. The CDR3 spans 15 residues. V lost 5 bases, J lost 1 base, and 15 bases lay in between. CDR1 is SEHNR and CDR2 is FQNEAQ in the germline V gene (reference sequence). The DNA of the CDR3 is TGTGCCAGCAGCCCGACCGTGGACACGTCCTACGAGCAGTACTTC. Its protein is CASSPTVDTSYEQYF.

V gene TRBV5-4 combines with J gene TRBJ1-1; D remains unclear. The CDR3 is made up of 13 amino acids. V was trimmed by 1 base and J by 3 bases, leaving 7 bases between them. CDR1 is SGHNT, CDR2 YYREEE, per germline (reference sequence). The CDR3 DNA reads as TGTGCCAGCAGCTTGATCCAGGACACTGAAGCTTTCTTT. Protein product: CASSLIQDTEAFF. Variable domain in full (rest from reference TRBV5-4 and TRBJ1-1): ETGVTQSPTHLIKTRGQQVTLRCSSQSGHNTVSWYQQALGQGPQFIFQYYREEENGRGNFPPRFSGLQFPNYSSELNVNALELDDSALYLCASSLIQDTEAFFGQGTRLTVV.

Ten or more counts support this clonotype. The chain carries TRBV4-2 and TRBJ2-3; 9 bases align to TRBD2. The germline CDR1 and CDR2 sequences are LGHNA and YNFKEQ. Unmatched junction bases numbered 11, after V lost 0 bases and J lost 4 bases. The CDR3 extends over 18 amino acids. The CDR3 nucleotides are TGTGCCAGCAGCCAAGACCCCGCCGGGACTAGCTACCCAGATACGCAGTATTTT. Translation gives CASSQDPAGTSYPDTQYF.

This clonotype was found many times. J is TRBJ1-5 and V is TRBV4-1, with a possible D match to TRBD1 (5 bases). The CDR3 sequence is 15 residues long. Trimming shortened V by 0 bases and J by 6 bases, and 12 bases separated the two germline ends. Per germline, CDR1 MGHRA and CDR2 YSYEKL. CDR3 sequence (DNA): TGCGCCAGCAGCCAAGATGGCCAGGGAGGTCAGCCCCAGCATTTT. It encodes CASSQDGQGGQPQHF.

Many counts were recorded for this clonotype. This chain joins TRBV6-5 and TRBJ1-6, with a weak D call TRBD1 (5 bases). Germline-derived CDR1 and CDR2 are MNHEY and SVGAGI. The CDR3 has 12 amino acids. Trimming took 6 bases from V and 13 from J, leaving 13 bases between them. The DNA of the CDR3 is TGTGCCAGCAGATCGCAGGGTTTGCCCCTCCACTTT. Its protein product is CASRSQGLPLHF.

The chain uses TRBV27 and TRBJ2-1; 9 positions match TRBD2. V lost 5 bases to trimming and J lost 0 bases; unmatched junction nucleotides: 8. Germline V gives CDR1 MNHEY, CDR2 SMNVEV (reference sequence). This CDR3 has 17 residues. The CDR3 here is CASSPYLAGPSYNEQFF. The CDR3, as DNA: TGTGCCAGCAGTCCTTATCTAGCGGGGCCCTCCTACAATGAGCAGTTCTTC.

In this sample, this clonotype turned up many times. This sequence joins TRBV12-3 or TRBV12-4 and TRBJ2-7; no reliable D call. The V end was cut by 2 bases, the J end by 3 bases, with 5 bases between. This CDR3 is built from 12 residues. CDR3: CASSLSVYEQYF. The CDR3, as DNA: TGTGCCAGCAGTTTAAGCGTCTACGAGCAGTACTTC.

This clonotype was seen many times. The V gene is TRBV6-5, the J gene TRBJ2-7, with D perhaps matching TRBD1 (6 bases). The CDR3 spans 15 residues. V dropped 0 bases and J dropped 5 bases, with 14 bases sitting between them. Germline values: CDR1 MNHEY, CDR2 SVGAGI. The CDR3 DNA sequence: TGTGCCAGCAGTTACTCGGGGGCAGGGCTAAACGAGCAGTACTTC. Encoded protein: CASSYSGAGLNEQYF.

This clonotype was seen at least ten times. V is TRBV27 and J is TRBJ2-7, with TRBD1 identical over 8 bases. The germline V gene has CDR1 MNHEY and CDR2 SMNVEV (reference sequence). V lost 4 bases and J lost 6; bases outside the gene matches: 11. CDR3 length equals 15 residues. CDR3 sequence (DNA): TGTGCCAGCAGTTATGCAGGGGGCGGACACGGCGAGCAGTACTTC. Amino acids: CASSYAGGGHGEQYF.

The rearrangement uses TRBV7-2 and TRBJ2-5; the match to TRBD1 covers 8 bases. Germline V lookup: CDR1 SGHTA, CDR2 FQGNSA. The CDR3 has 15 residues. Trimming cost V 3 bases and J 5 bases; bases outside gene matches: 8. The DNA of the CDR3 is TGTGCCAGCAGCTTGGGGACAGGCGAGCTGGAGACCCAGTACTTC. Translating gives CASSLGTGELETQYF. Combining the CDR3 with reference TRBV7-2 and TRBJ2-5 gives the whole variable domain GAGVSQSPSNKVTEKGKDVELRCDPISGHTALYWYRQSLGQGLEFLIYFQGNSAPDKSGLPSDRFSAERTGGSVSTLTIQRTQQEDSAVYLCASSLGTGELETQYFGPGTRLLVL.